The text below deals with one T cell receptor beta chain. Antigen unknown. A read error may be the cause here, since a much bigger clone is one base away. Study observations and caveats: The larger-cohort validation was restricted to a single TCR beta V-J rearrangement rather than whole repertoires.

The CDR3 sequence is 13 residues long. Germline CDR1 DFQATT, CDR2 SNEGSKA (reference sequence). TCRdb re-called the 5' RACE reads with MiXCR, one entry per CDR3 protein. The sample lists around 5,600 distinct CDR3 sequences, 40% to 60% occurring once. This sequence originates from a female donor with breast cancer. The sequenced sample was memory CD4+ T cells sorted from blood. Subset: memory CD4+ T cells, CD4+CD45RO+CD25-. This sequence joins TRBV20-1 and TRBJ1-1; the D gene is possibly TRBD1 (6 bases). This chain's CDR3 is CRATDSGTPLTSF. The DNA for the CDR3 is TGCAGGGCTACAGATTCCGGGACACCACTGACTTCCTTT.